This T cell receptor beta chain appears in the sequencing data of a study of identical twins. Study results and limitations: Cord blood's abundant beta clonotypes had fewer insertions, unlike memory repertoires.

On this clonotype: Its antigen remains unidentified.

Per germline, CDR1 DFQATT and CDR2 SNEGSKA (reference sequence). CDR3 length equals 12 residues. With V trimmed by 7 bases and J by 4 bases, 6 bases remained unmatched. TCRdb ran MiXCR on the 5' RACE reads and lists one entry per CDR3 protein. The data contain a few hundred thousand distinct CDR3 sequences, 20% to 25% of them singletons. A further study also used this sample, focusing on T cells expressing NK-cell markers. Turning to that study: Similarly, these clonotypes led the CD3+CD56-NKG2C+ fraction as well in several donors.

Sequencing input: CD4+ T cells sorted from blood. The clonotype was recovered from a woman in her late teens or twenties in good health. This chain joins TRBV20-1 and TRBJ1-1; the match to TRBD1 covers 7 bases. The CDR3 nucleotides are TGCAGTGTTACACAGGGGATCACTGAAGCTTTCTTT. Translating it yields CSVTQGITEAFF.